This TCR beta chain was documented in a study of identical twins listed by TCRdb under 2016. Notes on the research overall: The study deep-sequenced TCR alpha and beta repertoires from monozygotic twins, unrelated adults of various ages and cord blood to test whether fetal clonotypes persist. Replicate twin experiments were performed at different times using different library preparation protocols to rule out contamination. What the work shows at the level of the full study, not this receptor alone: A weaker excess of twin sharing was found in beta out-of-frame sequences because the signal-to-noise ratio was lowered by fewer shared sequences. Fewer insertions were carried by abundant cord blood beta clonotypes, a similar but weaker trend appeared in young adult naive repertoires, and no such trend appeared in memory repertoires. In monozygotic twins, recombination models systematically underestimated out-of-frame TCR alpha sharing, but the models matched the sharing seen between unrelated individuals. Because the same donors could not be followed over many years, the conclusions relied on cross-sectional statistical analysis. Out-of-frame TCR alpha sequences shared between twins showed an excess of low generation-probability sequences compared with coincidental sharing between unrelated individuals. Invariant T cells such as MAIT and iNKT could partly confound zero-insertion analyses, although diverse VJ usage argued against such confounding for most clonotypes.

This clonotype was counted ten times or more. Its specific antigen is unknown. The input lacks base qualities; no much larger clone sits a single base away. Library preparation was by 5' RACE. Reads for this sample came from an Illumina HiSeq 2000. A universal primer binding site was introduced by template switching, and a unique molecular identifier was present in the final cDNA, enabling accurate counting of TCR cDNA molecules. Specific primers in the conserved constant-segment region were used to synthesize first-strand cDNA for TCR alpha and beta chains. Each cDNA library was double barcoded, with a SMART-Mk sample barcode plus Illumina barcodes, to control for contamination. TruSeq adapter sequences along with Illumina sample barcodes were introduced in two successive PCR steps. The TCR alpha and beta cDNA libraries were sequenced on the Illumina HiSeq platform using custom primers. The study's processing was this. Raw reads were processed with MiGEC to extract unique molecular identifiers, and MiXCR was used to determine CDR3 positions. Recombination models were inferred per individual with the repgenHMM and IGoR tools using an EM algorithm. Shared clonotypes were analyzed with the tcR package in R, and sharing was normalized by the product of cloneset sizes. To study raw recombination without the effects of thymic and clonal selection, out-of-frame nonproductive sequences were analyzed. TCRdb passed the public sequencing reads through fastp at Q25 and MiXCR, retaining productive beta sequences. Merged by CDR3 protein, the rows form single entries marked with the most common genes and DNA. The V and J calls and clone size are TCRdb's, not the authors'. The sample table records fewer than 500,000 distinct CDR3 sequences; roughly an eighth of these occur just once. Approximately 1% of the sample comes from the top ten.

Every donor was a healthy Caucasian. The twin cohort comprised three pairs of female monozygotic twins, all aged about 18 to 29 years. CD4+ and CD8+ T cell populations were isolated with positive isolation kits from Invitrogen. The germline V gene gives CDR1 as SGHVS and CDR2 as FQNEAQ. The CDR3 holds 14 amino acids from the cysteine to the phenylalanine. The DNA shown is the 42-base CDR3, in frame from base 1. Cut back by 3 bases and 1 base, the V and J ends lie 9 bases apart. This sample also appeared in a second study, on yellow fever vaccine responses in identical twins. As the second paper documents: According to the authors, the vaccine-induced T cell response in identical twins seemed to be partly convergent and partly specific to each individual. The study precisely tracked vaccine-responding T cell clones in identical twins.

The material sequenced was CD4+ T cells sorted from blood. The rearranged segments are TRBV7-8 and TRBJ2-5; the D gene is perhaps TRBD1, from 6 matching bases. This sequence was found in a woman aged 18-30 years in good health. The CDR3 is CASSLSRGQETQYF. The base sequence is TGTGCCAGCAGCTTGAGCAGGGGCCAAGAGACCCAGTACTTC.